This T cell receptor beta chain comes out of a study of blood T cell repertoires in COVID-19. The wider study: Some COVID-19 samples were acute and others convalescent; all came from the United States, Italy and Spain.

The germline V gene encodes CDR1 LNHDA and CDR2 SQIVND (reference sequence). V lost 6 bases and J lost 4, with 15 bases in between. CDR3 length: 14 amino acids. Individuals drawn from under 30 US areas were about 18 to 95 years old. Participants were placed into cohorts based on the clinical history they reported. Sequencing used immunoSEQ multiplex PCR; TCRdb keeps in-frame clones, though not all of them. The sample lists around 200,000 clones, roughly 88% seen once, with about 6% in the top ten. Sequenced input: PBMCs or T cells enriched from blood (not recorded which). V is TRBV19 and J is TRBJ1-2, with D possibly TRBD1 on 6 matching bases. The TCR was taken from a middle-aged man with acute COVID-19. The CDR3 here is CASRRQASTYGYTF. For the CDR3, the DNA is TGTGCCAGTAGGAGACAGGCCTCGACCTATGGCTACACCTTC.